This T cell receptor beta chain was retrieved from a study of shared clonotypes between healthy human individuals. Study summary: The study used three CD4 naive, three CD4 memory, two CD8 naive and one CD8 memory plate per donor.

To note about this clone: Its antigen is undetermined.

TCRdb's copy holds only in-frame clones and misses some; the assay was immunoSEQ multiplex PCR. Of some 1.5 million clones in the sample, 95% to 97% are singletons; the top ten hold approximately 1.1%. General study points: Compared with memory subsets, naive subsets generally had larger estimated richness.

The TCR comes from a man aged 25 to 40 in good health. What was sequenced was naive CD4+ T cells sorted from blood. Subset denoted: CD45RA+ positively selected.

The chain's CDR3 is CASSVSRTGSYGYTF. In DNA, the CDR3 is TGTGCCAGCAGCGTATCCCGGACAGGTAGCTATGGCTACACCTTC. The V call is TRBV9, the J call TRBJ1-2; 7 nucleotides match TRBD1. V dropped 1 base and J dropped 4; count of bases not matched to a gene: 7. The CDR3 totals 15 residues. CDR1 is SGDLS, CDR2 YYNGEE, per germline.